One TCR beta chain is described in this entry. The sample belongs to a study of technical replicates of blood from a handful of donors. CDR1 is LNHNV and CDR2 is YYDKDF in the germline V gene (reference sequence). V was clipped by 0 bases and J by 0 bases, with 14 bases between them. This CDR3 spans 17 amino acids. Generated by immunoSEQ multiplex PCR, the TCRdb table keeps only in-frame clones and is missing some. The sample consists of about 59,000 clones, just over 90% of them appearing once. The rearrangement uses TRBV15 and TRBJ1-2, with D hard to call. The source is a human donor in good health. Some clones in this sample may be carry-over from other donors' samples. The sequencing input was PBMCs. The CDR3 here is CATSRDGFSRTNYGYTF. For the CDR3, the DNA is TGTGCCACCAGCAGAGATGGGTTTTCCAGGACTAACTATGGCTACACCTTC.